The 31 T cell receptor beta chains below all came from one sample that was sequenced in a study of naive and memory T cell subsets. Two oligonucleotides, mixed equimolar, formed the beta constant-region primer covering TRBC1 and TRBC2. MiXCR, run by TCRdb on the UMI-ligation and nested PCR reads, gives a single entry per CDR3 protein. This sample has about 90,000 distinct CDR3 sequences; roughly 7% occur once, and the top ten carry around 1.5%. The sequenced sample consisted of central memory CD4+ T cells from blood. These receptors were collected from a human donor in good health.

The chain recombines TRBV27 with TRBJ1-3; 8 positions match TRBD1. The V and J ends lost 5 bases and 1 base, in that order; junction bases with no gene match: 4. The CDR3 spans 15 residues. Germline V gene sequence: CDR1 MNHEY, CDR2 SMNVEV (reference sequence). The CDR3 protein is CASSLRQGSGNTIYF. The CDR3 DNA reads as TGTGCCAGCAGTCTCCGACAGGGGTCTGGAAACACCATATATTTT.

This clonotype was detected many times. The V and J genes are TRBV4-1 and TRBJ1-5; 8 positions match TRBD1. Germline CDR1 MGHRA, CDR2 YSYEKL. The CDR3 has 13 residues. V shed 4 bases, J shed 7 bases, and the junction held 3 bases outside the gene matches. CDR3 bases: TGCGCCAGCAGCCCGGACAGGGAACAGCCCCAGCATTTT. Its translation: CASSPDREQPQHF.

This clonotype was seen at least ten times. CDR3 sequence (DNA): TGCGCCAGCAGCCAAGGAGGTGGCGGGAGTGGGGTAGATACGCAGTATTTT. Encoded protein: CASSQGGGGSGVDTQYF. The chain is built from TRBV4-1 and TRBJ2-3, with TRBD2 matching over 7 bases. The germline CDR1 and CDR2 sequences are MGHRA and YSYEKL. V shed 1 base, J shed 5 bases, and the junction held 12 bases outside the gene matches. The CDR3 runs 17 residues.

The chain carries TRBV2 and TRBJ2-7, with 9 bases that match TRBD1. Trimming took 9 bases from V and 6 from J; bases not matched to a gene: 6. The CDR3 has 12 residues. Germline V gene data show CDR1 as SNHLY and CDR2 as FYNNEI. CDR3 in amino acids: CARSRDRAEQYF. The CDR3 DNA sequence: TGTGCCAGGTCCCGGGACAGGGCCGAGCAGTACTTC.

V and J are TRBV12-3 or TRBV12-4 and TRBJ2-3; perhaps TRBD1 as D (6 bases). The V gene lost 6 bases and the J gene lost 4 bases, with 17 bases spanning the gap. The CDR3 covers 15 residues. The CDR3 sequence is CASSSSPGAADTQYF. Here the CDR3 DNA reads TGTGCCAGCAGCAGCAGCCCAGGGGCCGCAGATACGCAGTATTTT.

The table lists this clonotype with many counts. CDR3 nucleotides: TGCAGCGTCAAGTCCTTCAATCAGCCCCAGCATTTT. Amino acid sequence: CSVKSFNQPQHF. V usage is TRBV29-1 and J usage is TRBJ1-5; no definite D call. V lost 6 bases, J lost 3 bases, and 9 bases lay in between. CDR1 is SQVTM and CDR2 is ANQGSEA in the germline V gene. The CDR3 contains 12 residues.

This clonotype was detected many times. The CDR3: CASSRIGQGYNEAFF. The DNA for the CDR3 is TGTGCCAGCAGCCGTATTGGACAGGGATACAATGAAGCTTTCTTT. The rearrangement joins TRBV5-6 to TRBJ1-1, with 8 bases aligning to TRBD1. V was pared by 4 bases and J by 7 bases, with 12 bases of the junction left unmatched. This CDR3 is 15 amino acids long. Germline V gene lookup returns CDR1 SGHDT and CDR2 YYEEEE. The complete variable domain, with remaining parts taken from reference TRBV5-6 and TRBJ1-1, reads DAGVTQSPTHLIKTRGQQVTLRCSPKSGHDTVSWYQQALGQGPQFIFQYYEEEERQRGNFPDRFSGHQFPNYSSELNVNALLLGDSALYLCASSRIGQGYNEAFFGQGTRLTVV.

The rearrangement links TRBV7-2 to TRBJ2-3; TRBD2 matches at 11 bases. The CDR3 sequence is 16 residues long. CDR1 is SGHTA, CDR2 FQGNSA, per germline. Trimming cost V 5 bases and J 0 bases; bases outside gene matches: 4. The CDR3 is CASSIIAGGSTDTQYF. CDR3 sequence (DNA): TGTGCCAGCAGCATCATAGCGGGAGGGAGCACAGATACGCAGTATTTT.

This clonotype appeared a few times. The chain recombines TRBV18 with TRBJ2-1, with D possibly being TRBD2 (5 bases). This CDR3 has 13 residues. The V gene's germline CDR1 is KGHSH and CDR2 LQKENI. The germline V and J ends were trimmed by 3 bases and 9 bases, with 12 bases remaining between them. CDR3 in DNA: TGTGCCAGCTCACCCCTGCGCCGGGGTGAGCAGTTCTTC. Translation gives CASSPLRRGEQFF.

This clonotype has only a few counts. The chain combines TRBV19 with TRBJ2-7; D gene ambiguous. This CDR3 is 16 amino acids long. V lost 4 bases and J 0 bases, leaving 16 bases between the germline ends. Germline V gene sequence: CDR1 LNHDA, CDR2 SQIVND (reference sequence). In nucleotides, the CDR3 is TGTGCCAGTAGTAAGGGCTTGGGAACGAGCTCCTACGAGCAGTACTTC. This encodes CASSKGLGTSSYEQYF.

This clonotype was seen ten or more times. The rearrangement links TRBV18 to TRBJ1-4, with 8 bases fitting TRBD1. Germline V gives CDR1 KGHSH, CDR2 LQKENI. The V and J ends lost 3 bases and 6 bases, in that order; junction bases with no gene match: 6. The CDR3 has 15 residues. The CDR3 spells CASSPSGTGYEKLFF. In nucleotides, the CDR3 is TGTGCCAGCTCACCGTCCGGGACAGGCTATGAAAAACTGTTTTTT.

This rearrangement joins TRBV3-1 to TRBJ2-7, with D perhaps being TRBD1 or TRBD2 (6 bases each). The CDR3 sequence is 16 residues long. Germline lookup yields CDR1 LGHDT and CDR2 YNNKEL (reference sequence). The V end lost 0 bases, the J end lost 5 bases, and 17 bases lay between the germline ends. CDR3 residues: CASSQDAYTGGHEQYF. CDR3 sequence (DNA): TGTGCCAGCAGCCAAGATGCGTACACTGGGGGGCACGAGCAGTACTTC.

This clonotype came up many times. J is TRBJ1-1 and V is TRBV7-6; D not certain. Germline CDR1 is SGHVS and CDR2 is FNYEAQ. Between the trimmed V and J ends, which lost 6 bases and 2 bases, there was a span of 10 bases. The length of the CDR3 is 13 residues. CDR3 sequence reads: CASSPGRNTEAFF. The CDR3 region has the DNA TGTGCCAGCAGTCCCGGCCGTAACACTGAAGCTTTCTTT.

This clonotype appeared a few times. J is TRBJ2-1 and V is TRBV12-3 or TRBV12-4; TRBD2 aligns across 10 bases. Trimming cost V 0 bases and J 8 bases; bases outside gene matches: 4. The length of the CDR3 is 15 residues. DNA of the CDR3: TGTGCCAGCAGTTTAGCTAGCGGGGGGAAGTATGAGCAGTTCTTC. This codes for CASSLASGGKYEQFF.

The table lists this clonotype with many counts. V gene TRBV27 combines with J gene TRBJ2-4, with D maybe TRBD1 (6 bases). Germline V gene data show CDR1 as MNHEY and CDR2 as SMNVEV (reference sequence). V lost 0 bases and J 13 bases, leaving 7 bases between the germline ends. The CDR3 length is 11 residues. The CDR3 DNA follows: TGTGCCAGCAGTTTATCGGGGACACAGTACTTC. Translated, it gives CASSLSGTQYF.

This clonotype turned up a few times. The V and J genes are TRBV9 and TRBJ2-2; 9 bases line up with TRBD1. The CDR3 runs 15 residues. Germline trimming cut 7 bases from V and 4 bases from J; bases unmatched to any gene: 8. The germline gives CDR1 SGDLS, CDR2 YYNGEE. CDR3 coding DNA: TGTGCCAGCGGAGGCCGGGACAGGGCCACCGGGGAGCTGTTTTTT. This gives the protein CASGGRDRATGELFF. Using reference TRBV9 and TRBJ2-2 for the parts outside the CDR3, the full variable domain is DSGVTQTPKHLITATGQRVTLRCSPRSGDLSVYWYQQSLDQGLQFLIQYYNGEERAKGNILERFSAQQFPDLHSELNLSSLELGDSALYFCASGGRDRATGELFFGEGSRLTVL.

This clonotype has at least ten counts. This sequence joins TRBV7-8 and TRBJ2-3, with a tentative D call TRBD2 (5 bases). V was trimmed by 5 bases and J by 4 bases, leaving 13 bases between them. There are 14 residues in the CDR3. CDR1 SGHVS and CDR2 FQNEAQ come from the germline V gene. DNA of the CDR3: TGTGCCAGCAGCCCACGTCCGGACTCAGATACGCAGTATTTT. This codes for CASSPRPDSDTQYF.

This clonotype was counted between two and nine times. The genes are TRBV18 and TRBJ1-1; D unresolved. Trimming pared 1 base from V and 7 bases from J, leaving 7 bases between. The germline V gene has CDR1 KGHSH and CDR2 LQKENI. This CDR3 spans 12 amino acids. The CDR3 loop is CASSPRVREAFF. CDR3 nucleotide sequence: TGTGCCAGCTCACCACGGGTCCGTGAAGCTTTCTTT. The variable domain in full, completed from reference TRBV18 and TRBJ1-1, reads NAGVMQNPRHLVRRRGQEARLRCSPMKGHSHVYWYRQLPEEGLKFMVYLQKENIIDESGMPKERFSAEFPKEGPSILRIQQVVRGDSAAYFCASSPRVREAFFGQGTRLTVV.

This clonotype was counted a few times. The V call is TRBV2, the J call TRBJ1-1; the D gene is possibly TRBD1 (6 bases). CDR3 length equals 16 residues. Trimming pared 2 bases from V and 0 bases from J, leaving 13 bases between. In germline, CDR1 is SNHLY, CDR2 FYNNEI. The chain's CDR3 is CASSERGGAVNTEAFF. CDR3 nucleotides: TGTGCCAGCAGTGAAAGGGGGGGCGCGGTGAACACTGAAGCTTTCTTT.

The genes are TRBV18 and TRBJ2-1, with 9 nucleotides matching TRBD1. Losses at the gene ends were 6 bases for V and 7 bases for J; bases not matched to a gene: 10. Germline CDR1 and CDR2: KGHSH and LQKENI. The CDR3 is made up of 15 amino acids. In DNA, the CDR3 is TGTGCCAGCTCGCAGTCCGGGACAGGGACGAATGAGCAGTTCTTC. This encodes CASSQSGTGTNEQFF.

This clonotype was counted many times. The chain carries TRBV20-1 and TRBJ1-3; no reliable D call. This CDR3 spans 14 amino acids. CDR1 DFQATT and CDR2 SNEGSKA come from the germline V gene (reference sequence). Trimming left V 3 bases short and J 4 bases short, with 13 bases between. The CDR3 loop is CSASPWGTGNTIYF. As DNA, the CDR3 is TGCAGTGCTAGTCCCTGGGGAACCGGAAACACCATATATTTT.

This clonotype occurred many times. The rearrangement links TRBV20-1 to TRBJ2-7, with TRBD1 matching 10 bases. J was trimmed by 4 bases and V by 0 bases; bases with no gene match: 3. Germline CDR1 and CDR2: DFQATT and SNEGSKA (reference sequence). The CDR3 contains 14 residues. The CDR3 region is CSARDDRGPYEQYF. The CDR3 DNA reads as TGCAGTGCTAGAGATGACAGGGGGCCATACGAGCAGTACTTC.

This clonotype was detected many times. This rearrangement joins TRBV28 to TRBJ1-1, with D possibly matching TRBD1 (5 bases). The V and J ends lost 4 bases and 3 bases respectively, with 15 bases between them. Germline CDR1 MDHEN, CDR2 SYDVKM. There are 15 residues in the CDR3. The CDR3 protein is CASSSGQGWDTEAFF. CDR3 coding DNA: TGTGCCAGCAGTTCCGGACAAGGTTGGGACACTGAAGCTTTCTTT.

The table lists this clonotype with many counts. V and J are TRBV7-8 and TRBJ1-5, with no clear D. V lost 1 base and J lost 0, with 10 bases in between. This CDR3 spans 16 amino acids. Germline V gene data show CDR1 as SGHVS and CDR2 as FQNEAQ. The CDR3 here is CASSLEGSYSNQPQHF. For the CDR3, the DNA is TGTGCCAGCAGCTTAGAAGGCAGTTATAGCAATCAGCCCCAGCATTTT.

At least ten counts were recorded for this clonotype. The chain employs TRBV7-2 and TRBJ1-4; D gene unclear. CDR1 and CDR2 from the germline V gene are SGHTA and FQGNSA. The CDR3 loop spans 14 amino acids. V was pared by 1 base and J by 4 bases, with 7 bases between. This CDR3 is CASSLGQNNEKLFF. The CDR3 DNA follows: TGTGCCAGCAGCTTAGGACAAAATAATGAAAAACTGTTTTTT.

The CDR3 DNA reads TGTGCCAGCAGCCTTTTATCGCGACTCTCCAATGAGCAGTTCTTC. Translation: CASSLLSRLSNEQFF. The genes are TRBV14 and TRBJ2-1, with no clear D. The germline V gene encodes CDR1 SGHDN and CDR2 FVKESK. Trimming shortened V by 4 bases and J by 6 bases, and 16 bases separated the two germline ends. CDR3 length: 15 residues.

This clonotype was recorded at least ten times. This chain uses TRBV3-1 with TRBJ1-2; a possible D gene is TRBD1 (6 bases). CDR1 is LGHDT, CDR2 YNNKEL, per germline (reference sequence). The CDR3 is 17 amino acids. The ends were cut back, 4 bases at V and 4 bases at J, with 22 bases in the middle. The CDR3, as DNA: TGTGCCAGCAGCCCTCGAAGGCGACAGGCGGAGGGCTATGGCTACACCTTC. Translated: CASSPRRRQAEGYGYTF.

This clonotype has at least ten counts. The chain is built from TRBV20-1 and TRBJ1-5; 9 bases match TRBD1. V trimming: 2 bases; J trimming: 4 bases; junction bases outside the gene matches: 6. This CDR3 has 15 residues. Germline values: CDR1 DFQATT, CDR2 SNEGSKA (reference sequence). Written as DNA, the CDR3 is TGCAGTGCTAGACTTCAGACAGGGGGAAATCAGCCCCAGCATTTT. It is translated as CSARLQTGGNQPQHF.

In its sample, this clonotype was seen many times. This chain joins TRBV3-1 and TRBJ2-5; no clear D gene. This CDR3 has 13 amino acids. The V end lost 4 bases, the J end lost 1 base, and 7 bases lay between the germline ends. Germline-derived CDR1 and CDR2 are LGHDT and YNNKEL (reference sequence). For the CDR3, the DNA is TGTGCCAGCAGCCTGGGCAGCCAAGAGACCCAGTACTTC. It is translated as CASSLGSQETQYF.

This clonotype was seen at least ten times. The chain joins TRBV3-1 to TRBJ2-3, with D unclear. The CDR3 has 14 amino acids. Trimming stripped 4 bases from V and 6 bases from J, with 14 bases between. Germline-derived CDR1 and CDR2 are LGHDT and YNNKEL (reference sequence). This CDR3 is CASSPRTSRDTQYF. CDR3 bases: TGTGCCAGCAGCCCCCGGACGAGTAGGGATACGCAGTATTTT.

This clonotype was counted ten times or more. V and J are TRBV7-2 and TRBJ1-2; D unresolved. Trimming left V 2 bases short and J 0 bases short, with 7 bases between. The germline gives CDR1 SGHTA, CDR2 FQGNSA. The CDR3 is 14 residues long. CDR3 coding DNA: TGTGCCAGCAGCTTAAGCCCCTCTAACTATGGCTACACCTTC. Protein sequence: CASSLSPSNYGYTF.